The next 10 T cell receptor beta chains were all read from a single sample in a study of cytomegalovirus exposure and HLA in healthy donors. The PCR contained 60 Vbeta and 13 Jbeta primers. This table comes from immunoSEQ multiplex PCR, and its TCRdb copy is limited to in-frame clones, with some not included. This table holds roughly 110,000 clones, 70% to 80% found once. The material sequenced was PBMCs. These receptors were obtained from a woman between 40 and 50 years old in good health and CMV-seropositive.

V usage is TRBV7-6 and J usage is TRBJ2-3; 11 positions agree with TRBD1. The V and J ends lost 2 bases and 4 bases, in that order; junction bases with no gene match: 8. CDR1 is SGHVS, CDR2 FNYEAQ, per germline. The CDR3 contains 17 residues. The CDR3 DNA reads TGTGCCAGCAGCTTACGACGGGGACAGGGGGATGCAGATACGCAGTATTTT. Its translation: CASSLRRGQGDADTQYF.

This clone was counted between two and nine times. The V call is TRBV7-6, the J call TRBJ2-1; 9 bases fit TRBD1. The germline V gene encodes CDR1 SGHVS and CDR2 FNYEAQ. CDR3 length: 15 amino acids. The V gene end was trimmed by 5 bases and the J gene end by 3 bases; junction bases not matched to a gene: 5. The CDR3 spells CASSAPGQGYNEQFF. In nucleotides, the CDR3 is TGTGCCAGCAGCGCGCCGGGACAGGGCTACAATGAGCAGTTCTTC.

This clone was seen more than once but under ten times. The chain carries TRBV18 and TRBJ1-1, with TRBD1 matching 10 bases. Germline V lookup: CDR1 KGHSH, CDR2 LQKENI. Trimming took 6 bases from V and 1 from J; bases not matched to a gene: 2. The CDR3 is 14 residues long. CDR3 coding DNA: TGTGCCAGCTCGGGGGACAGGGGGAACACTGAAGCTTTCTTT. Protein: CASSGDRGNTEAFF.

This clone was recorded once. This chain links TRBV10-1 with TRBJ2-1; TRBD1 might be the D (7 bases). The ends were cut back, 7 bases at V and 9 bases at J, with 25 bases in the middle. The CDR3 length is 16 residues. The germline gives CDR1 WNHNN, CDR2 SYGVQD (reference sequence). The chain's CDR3 is CASTPGGLVKTGEQFF. Here the CDR3 DNA reads TGCGCCAGCACCCCAGGGGGGTTAGTAAAAACGGGTGAGCAGTTCTTC.

The chain's CDR3 is CASSFGGNTIYF. CDR3 bases: TGTGCCAGCAGCTTCGGTGGAAACACCATATATTTT. The rearrangement uses TRBV5-4 and TRBJ1-3; D remains unclear. Germline CDR1 reads SGHNT; CDR2 reads YYREEE (reference sequence). This CDR3 is built from 12 residues. Trimming stripped 2 bases from V and 3 bases from J, with 3 bases between.

The CDR3 DNA reads TGTGCCAGCAGCTCACGACAGGGAGGCATACACGAGCAGTACTTC. Amino acids: CASSSRQGGIHEQYF. This chain links TRBV7-2 with TRBJ2-7; D is perhaps TRBD1 (7 bases). The germline V gene encodes CDR1 SGHTA and CDR2 FQGNSA. CDR3 length: 15 residues. V was pared by 4 bases and J by 5 bases, with 18 bases between.

The rearrangement links TRBV6-6 to TRBJ1-1; 10 bases match TRBD1. Germline CDR1 reads MNHNY; CDR2 reads SVGAGI (reference sequence). The CDR3 contains 15 residues. With 3 bases clipped from V and 4 bases from J, the junction kept 5 bases outside the gene matches. CDR3 in amino acids: CASSYRQGALTEAFF. CDR3 nucleotides: TGTGCCAGCAGTTATAGACAGGGGGCTCTCACTGAAGCTTTCTTT.

In this sample, this clone turned up a few times. The chain has TRBV29-1 and TRBJ2-4; D is unresolved. The CDR3 loop spans 13 amino acids. Germline CDR1 SQVTM, CDR2 ANQGSEA. V was trimmed by 2 bases and J by 0 bases, leaving 5 bases between them. The CDR3 nucleotides read TGCAGCGTTGAATCTTTAGCCAAAAACATTCAGTACTTC. This gives the protein CSVESLAKNIQYF.

The chain couples TRBV5-1 to TRBJ2-5; 12 bases line up with TRBD2. The trim removed 7 bases at V and 2 bases at J, leaving 6 bases unmatched. The CDR3 totals 15 residues. The germline V gene has CDR1 SGHRS and CDR2 YFSETQ. The CDR3 region is CASSTSGGLQETQYF. CDR3 in DNA: TGCGCCAGCTCGACTAGCGGGGGACTACAAGAGACCCAGTACTTC.

This chain links TRBV5-1 with TRBJ2-7; possible D gene TRBD2, 6 bases. CDR1 is SGHRS and CDR2 is YFSETQ in the germline V gene. V lost 1 base and J lost 2, with 19 bases in between. The CDR3 is 17 residues long. The CDR3 DNA is TGCGCCAGCAGCTTGTTTGTAGGAGGGTCGGGTACCTACGAGCAGTACTTC. Translating gives CASSLFVGGSGTYEQYF.